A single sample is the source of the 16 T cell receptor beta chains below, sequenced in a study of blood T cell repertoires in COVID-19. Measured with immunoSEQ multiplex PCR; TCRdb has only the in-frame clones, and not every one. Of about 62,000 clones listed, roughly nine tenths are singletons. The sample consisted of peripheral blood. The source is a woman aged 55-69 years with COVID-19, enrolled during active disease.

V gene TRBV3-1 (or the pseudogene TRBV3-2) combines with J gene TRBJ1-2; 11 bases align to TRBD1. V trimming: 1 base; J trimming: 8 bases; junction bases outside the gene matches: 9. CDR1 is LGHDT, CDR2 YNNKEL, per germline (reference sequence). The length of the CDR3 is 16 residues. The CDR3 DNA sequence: TGTGCCAGCAGCCAAGGGACAGGGGGCTCCCCGGGAGGCTACACCTTC. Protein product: CASSQGTGGSPGGYTF.

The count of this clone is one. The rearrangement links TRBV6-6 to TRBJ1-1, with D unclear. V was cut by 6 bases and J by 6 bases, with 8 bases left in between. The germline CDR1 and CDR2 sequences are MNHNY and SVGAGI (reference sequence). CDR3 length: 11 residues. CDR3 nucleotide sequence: TGTGCCAGCAGCCCCTTCCCTGAAGCTTTCTTT. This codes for CASSPFPEAFF.

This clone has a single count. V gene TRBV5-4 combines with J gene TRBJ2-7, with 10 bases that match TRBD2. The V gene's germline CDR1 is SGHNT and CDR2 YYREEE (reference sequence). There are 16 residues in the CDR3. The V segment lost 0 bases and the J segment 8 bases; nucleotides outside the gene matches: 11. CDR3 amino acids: CASSLESGRAPHQQYF. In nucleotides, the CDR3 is TGTGCCAGCAGCTTGGAGAGCGGGAGGGCCCCTCACCAGCAGTACTTC.

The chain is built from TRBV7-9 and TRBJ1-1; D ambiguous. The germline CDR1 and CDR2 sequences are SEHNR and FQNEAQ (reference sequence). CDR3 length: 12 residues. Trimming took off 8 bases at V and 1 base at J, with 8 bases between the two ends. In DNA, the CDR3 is TGTGCCAGCGGAGAAGCGAACACTGAAGCTTTCTTT. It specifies CASGEANTEAFF.

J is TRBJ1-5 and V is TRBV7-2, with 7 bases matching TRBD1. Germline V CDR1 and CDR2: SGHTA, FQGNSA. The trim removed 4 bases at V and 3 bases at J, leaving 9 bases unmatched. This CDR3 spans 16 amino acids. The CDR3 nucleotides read TGTGCCAGCAGCTCGACTGAGGACAGGAACAATCAGCCCCAGCATTTT. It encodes CASSSTEDRNNQPQHF.

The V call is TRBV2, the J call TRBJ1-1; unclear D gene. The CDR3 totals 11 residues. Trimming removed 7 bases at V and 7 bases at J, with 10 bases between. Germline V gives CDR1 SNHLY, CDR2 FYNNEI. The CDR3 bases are TGTGCCAGCAAAGGACTCTTTGAAGCTTTCTTT. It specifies CASKGLFEAFF.

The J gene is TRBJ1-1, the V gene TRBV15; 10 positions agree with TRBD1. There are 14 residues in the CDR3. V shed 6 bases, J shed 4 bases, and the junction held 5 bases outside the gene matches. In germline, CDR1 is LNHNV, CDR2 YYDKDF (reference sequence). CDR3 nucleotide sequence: TGTGCCACCAGGCACGGACAGGGGGTCACTGAAGCTTTCTTT. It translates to CATRHGQGVTEAFF.

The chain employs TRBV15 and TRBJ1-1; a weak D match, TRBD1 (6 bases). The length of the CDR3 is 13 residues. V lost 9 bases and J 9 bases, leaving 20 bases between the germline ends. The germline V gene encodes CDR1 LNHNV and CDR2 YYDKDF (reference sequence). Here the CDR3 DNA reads TGTGCCACTACCGGGACATCGGCGACCAAAGCTTTCTTT. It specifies CATTGTSATKAFF.

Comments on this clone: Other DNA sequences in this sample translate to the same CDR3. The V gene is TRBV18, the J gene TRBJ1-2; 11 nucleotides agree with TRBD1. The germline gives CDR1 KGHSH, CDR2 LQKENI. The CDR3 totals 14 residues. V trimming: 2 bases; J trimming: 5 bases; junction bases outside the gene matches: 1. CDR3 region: CASSPGQGAYGYTF. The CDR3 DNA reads TGTGCCAGCTCACCAGGACAGGGGGCTTATGGCTACACCTTC.

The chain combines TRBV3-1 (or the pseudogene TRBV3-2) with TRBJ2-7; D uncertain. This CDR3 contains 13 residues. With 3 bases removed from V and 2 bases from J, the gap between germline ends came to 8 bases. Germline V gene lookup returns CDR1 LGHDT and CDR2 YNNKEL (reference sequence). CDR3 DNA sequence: TGTGCCAGCAGCCACTCTACGGCCTACGAGCAGTACTTC. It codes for CASSHSTAYEQYF.

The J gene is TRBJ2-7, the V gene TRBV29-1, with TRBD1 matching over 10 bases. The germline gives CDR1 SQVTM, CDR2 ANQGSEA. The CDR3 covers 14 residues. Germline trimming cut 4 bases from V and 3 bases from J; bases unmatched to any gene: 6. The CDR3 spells CSVGGQGEGYEQYF. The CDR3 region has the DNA TGCAGCGTTGGCGGACAGGGGGAAGGCTACGAGCAGTACTTC.

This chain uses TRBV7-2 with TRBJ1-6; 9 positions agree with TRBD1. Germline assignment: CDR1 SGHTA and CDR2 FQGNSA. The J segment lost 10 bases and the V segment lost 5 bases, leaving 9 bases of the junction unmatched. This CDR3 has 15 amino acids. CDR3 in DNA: TGTGCCAGCAGCAAACTCTACAGGGGGCGATCACCCCTCCACTTT. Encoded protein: CASSKLYRGRSPLHF.

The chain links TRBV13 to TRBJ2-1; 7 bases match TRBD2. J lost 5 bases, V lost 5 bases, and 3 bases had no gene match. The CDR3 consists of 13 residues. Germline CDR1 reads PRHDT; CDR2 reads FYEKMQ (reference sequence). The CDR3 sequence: CASSGRAHNEQFF. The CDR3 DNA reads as TGTGCCAGCAGCGGGAGGGCCCACAATGAGCAGTTCTTC.

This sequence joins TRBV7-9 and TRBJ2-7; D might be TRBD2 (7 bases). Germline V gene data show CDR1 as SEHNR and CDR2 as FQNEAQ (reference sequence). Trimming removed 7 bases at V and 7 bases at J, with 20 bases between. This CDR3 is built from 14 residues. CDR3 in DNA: TGTGCCAGCAACCTCGAGGGGGAGGGCCGTGAGCAGTACTTC. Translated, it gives CASNLEGEGREQYF.

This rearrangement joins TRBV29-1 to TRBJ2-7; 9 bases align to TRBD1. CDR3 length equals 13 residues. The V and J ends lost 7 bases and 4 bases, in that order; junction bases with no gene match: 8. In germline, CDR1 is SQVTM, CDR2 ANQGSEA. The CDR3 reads CSGSGTGFYEQYF. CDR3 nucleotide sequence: TGCAGCGGCTCCGGGACAGGGTTTTACGAGCAGTACTTC.

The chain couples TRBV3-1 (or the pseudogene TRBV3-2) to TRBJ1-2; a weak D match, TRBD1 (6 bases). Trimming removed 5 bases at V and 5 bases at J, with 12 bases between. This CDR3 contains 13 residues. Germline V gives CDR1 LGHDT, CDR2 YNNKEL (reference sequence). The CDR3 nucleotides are TGTGCCAGCAGCGATACAGGGAAGTATGGCTACACCTTC. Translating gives CASSDTGKYGYTF.